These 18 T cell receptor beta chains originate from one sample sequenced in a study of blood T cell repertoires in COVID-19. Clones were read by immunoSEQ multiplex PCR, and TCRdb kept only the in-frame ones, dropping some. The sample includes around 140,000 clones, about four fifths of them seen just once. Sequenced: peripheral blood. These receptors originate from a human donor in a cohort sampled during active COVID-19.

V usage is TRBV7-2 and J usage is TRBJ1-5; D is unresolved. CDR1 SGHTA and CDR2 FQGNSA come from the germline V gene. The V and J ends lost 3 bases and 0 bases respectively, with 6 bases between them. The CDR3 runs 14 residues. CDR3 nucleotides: TGTGCCAGCAGCTTTAGAGATAGCAATCAGCCCCAGCATTTT. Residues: CASSFRDSNQPQHF.

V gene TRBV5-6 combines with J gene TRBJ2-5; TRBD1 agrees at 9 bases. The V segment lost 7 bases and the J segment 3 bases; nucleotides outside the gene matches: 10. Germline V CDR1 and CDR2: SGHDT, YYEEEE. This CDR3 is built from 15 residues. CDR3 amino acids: CASATGGSGEETQYF. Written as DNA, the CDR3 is TGTGCCAGCGCAACAGGGGGCTCAGGGGAAGAGACCCAGTACTTC.

The CDR3 DNA reads as TGTGCCAGCAGCCAAGATAACAAGATTCACACCTTC. Protein: CASSQDNKIHTF. The chain uses TRBV4-2 and TRBJ1-2; no clear D. The CDR3 has 12 residues. The V gene's germline CDR1 is LGHNA and CDR2 YNFKEQ. V lost 0 bases and J lost 12, with 11 bases in between.

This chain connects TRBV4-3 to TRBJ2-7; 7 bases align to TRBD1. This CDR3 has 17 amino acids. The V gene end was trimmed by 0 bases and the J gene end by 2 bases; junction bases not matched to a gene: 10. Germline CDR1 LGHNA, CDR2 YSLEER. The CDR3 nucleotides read TGCGCCAGCAGCCAAGATTACAATTTTGGGACAGCCTACGAGCAGTACTTC. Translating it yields CASSQDYNFGTAYEQYF.

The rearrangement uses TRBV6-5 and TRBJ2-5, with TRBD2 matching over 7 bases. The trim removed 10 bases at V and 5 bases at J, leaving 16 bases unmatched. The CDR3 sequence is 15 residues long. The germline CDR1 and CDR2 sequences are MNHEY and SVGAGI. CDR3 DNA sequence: TGTGCCACGCGGGGCGGGAGAAACGCAGGCGAGACCCAGTACTTC. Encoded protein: CATRGGRNAGETQYF.

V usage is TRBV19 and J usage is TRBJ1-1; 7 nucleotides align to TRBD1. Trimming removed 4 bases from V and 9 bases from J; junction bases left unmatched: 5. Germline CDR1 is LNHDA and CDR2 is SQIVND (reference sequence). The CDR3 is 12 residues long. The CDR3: CASSKDRIQAFF. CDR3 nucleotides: TGTGCCAGTAGTAAGGACAGGATACAAGCTTTCTTT.

The CDR3 nucleotides are TGCGCCAGCAGCTCCGGGACTAGTGGAGAGACCCAGTACTTC. Its translation is CASSSGTSGETQYF. This rearrangement joins TRBV5-1 to TRBJ2-5; 8 bases match TRBD2. The V segment lost 3 bases and the J segment 4 bases; nucleotides outside the gene matches: 5. In germline, CDR1 is SGHRS, CDR2 YFSETQ. This CDR3 comprises 14 residues.

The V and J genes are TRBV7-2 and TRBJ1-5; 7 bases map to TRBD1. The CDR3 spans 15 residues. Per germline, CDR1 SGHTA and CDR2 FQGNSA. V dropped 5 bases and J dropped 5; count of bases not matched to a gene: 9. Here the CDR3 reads CASSPPGGGDQPQHF. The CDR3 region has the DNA TGTGCCAGCAGCCCTCCTGGAGGGGGCGATCAGCCCCAGCATTTT.

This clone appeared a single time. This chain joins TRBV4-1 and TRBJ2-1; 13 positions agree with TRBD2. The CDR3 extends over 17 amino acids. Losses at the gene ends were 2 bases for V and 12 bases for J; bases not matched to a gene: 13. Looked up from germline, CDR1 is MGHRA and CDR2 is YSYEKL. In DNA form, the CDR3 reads TGCGCCAGCAGCCAAAGATCCCCGGGACTAGCGGGATTGGGGCAGTTCTTC. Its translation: CASSQRSPGLAGLGQFF.

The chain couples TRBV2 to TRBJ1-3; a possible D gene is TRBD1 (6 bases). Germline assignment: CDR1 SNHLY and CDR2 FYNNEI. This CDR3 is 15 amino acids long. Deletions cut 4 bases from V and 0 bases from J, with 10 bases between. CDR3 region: CASSGDRYSGNTIYF. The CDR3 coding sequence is TGTGCCAGCAGTGGAGACAGGTACTCTGGAAACACCATATATTTT.

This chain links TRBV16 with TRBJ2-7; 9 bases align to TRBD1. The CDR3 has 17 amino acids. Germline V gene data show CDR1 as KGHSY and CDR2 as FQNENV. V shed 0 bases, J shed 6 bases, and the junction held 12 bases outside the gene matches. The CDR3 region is CASSQSFGTGKTGEQYF. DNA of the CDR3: TGTGCCAGCAGCCAATCGTTCGGGACAGGGAAAACGGGCGAGCAGTACTTC.

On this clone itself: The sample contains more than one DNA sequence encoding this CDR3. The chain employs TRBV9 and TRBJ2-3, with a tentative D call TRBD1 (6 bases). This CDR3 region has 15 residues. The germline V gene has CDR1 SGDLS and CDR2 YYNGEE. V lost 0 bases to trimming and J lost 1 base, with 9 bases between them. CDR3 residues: CASSVGGLGTDTQYF. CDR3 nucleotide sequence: TGTGCCAGCAGCGTAGGGGGGCTCGGCACAGATACGCAGTATTTT.

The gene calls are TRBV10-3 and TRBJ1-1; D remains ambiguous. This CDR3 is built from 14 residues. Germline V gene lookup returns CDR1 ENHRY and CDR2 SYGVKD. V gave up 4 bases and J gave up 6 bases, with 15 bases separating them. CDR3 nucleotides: TGTGCCATCAGTGGCCCTCGAGGGCCATCTGAAGCTTTCTTT. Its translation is CAISGPRGPSEAFF.

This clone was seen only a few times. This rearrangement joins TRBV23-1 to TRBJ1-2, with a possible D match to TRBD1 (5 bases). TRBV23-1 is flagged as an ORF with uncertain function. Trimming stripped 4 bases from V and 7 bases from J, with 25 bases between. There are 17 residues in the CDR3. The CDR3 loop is CASSPPPHRRTFGGYTF. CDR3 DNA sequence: TGCGCCAGCAGTCCTCCCCCTCATCGAAGGACATTTGGTGGCTACACCTTC.

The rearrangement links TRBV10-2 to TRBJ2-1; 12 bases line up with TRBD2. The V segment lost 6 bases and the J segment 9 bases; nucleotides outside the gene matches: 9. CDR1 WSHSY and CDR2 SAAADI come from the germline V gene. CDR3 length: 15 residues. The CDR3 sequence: CASSPSGRAGGEQFF. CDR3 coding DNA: TGCGCCAGCAGCCCTAGCGGGAGGGCAGGAGGTGAGCAGTTCTTC.

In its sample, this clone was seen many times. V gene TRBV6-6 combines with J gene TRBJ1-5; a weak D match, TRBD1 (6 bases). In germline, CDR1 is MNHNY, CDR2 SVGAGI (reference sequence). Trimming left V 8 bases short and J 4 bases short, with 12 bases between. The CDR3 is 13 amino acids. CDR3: CASRRGANQPQHF. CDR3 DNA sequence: TGTGCCAGCCGGCGGGGGGCTAATCAGCCCCAGCATTTT.

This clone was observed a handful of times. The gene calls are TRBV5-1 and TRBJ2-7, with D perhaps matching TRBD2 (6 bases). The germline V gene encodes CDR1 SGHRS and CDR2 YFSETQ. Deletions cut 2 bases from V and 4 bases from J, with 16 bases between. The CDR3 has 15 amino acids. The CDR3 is CASSFWPGTPYEQYF. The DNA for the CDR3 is TGCGCCAGCAGCTTCTGGCCAGGGACTCCTTACGAGCAGTACTTC.

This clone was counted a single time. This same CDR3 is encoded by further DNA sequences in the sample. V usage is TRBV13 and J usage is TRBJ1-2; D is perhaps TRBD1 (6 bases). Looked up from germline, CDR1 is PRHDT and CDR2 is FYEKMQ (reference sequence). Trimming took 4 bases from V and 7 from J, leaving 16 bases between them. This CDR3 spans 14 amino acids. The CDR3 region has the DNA TGTGCCAGCAGCTCAGGGCGGGGAGGGGGTGGCTACACCTTC. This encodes CASSSGRGGGGYTF.